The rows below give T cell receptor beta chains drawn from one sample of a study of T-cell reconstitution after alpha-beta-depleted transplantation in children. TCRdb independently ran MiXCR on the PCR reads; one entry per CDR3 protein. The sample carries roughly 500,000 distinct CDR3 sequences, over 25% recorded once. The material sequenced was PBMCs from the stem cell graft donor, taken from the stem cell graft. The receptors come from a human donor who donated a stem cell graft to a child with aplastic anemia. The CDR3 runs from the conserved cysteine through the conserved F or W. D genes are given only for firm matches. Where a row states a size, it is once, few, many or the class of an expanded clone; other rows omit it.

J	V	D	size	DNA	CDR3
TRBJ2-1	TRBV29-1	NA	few	TGCAGCGTCGCACAGGACACCTTTTATGAGCAGTTCTTC	CSVAQDTFYEQFF
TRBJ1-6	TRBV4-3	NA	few	TGCGCCAGCAGCCAAACGGTACAGGGCGATTCACCCCTCCACTTT	CASSQTVQGDSPLHF
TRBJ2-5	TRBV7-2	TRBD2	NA	TGTGCCAGCAGCCTACATACACTAGCGGGAGGGAAGGAGACCCAGTACTTC	CASSLHTLAGGKETQYF
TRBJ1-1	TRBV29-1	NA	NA	TGCAGCGTTGGGTCCAGGTATGAAGCTTTCTTT	CSVGSRYEAFF
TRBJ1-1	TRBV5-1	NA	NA	TGCGCCAGCAGCAAGGACGCTGGGGGTGGCACTGAAGCTTTCTTT	CASSKDAGGGTEAFF
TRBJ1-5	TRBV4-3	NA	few	TGCGCCAGCAGCCAAGATACGGATCAGCCCCAGCATTTT	CASSQDTDQPQHF
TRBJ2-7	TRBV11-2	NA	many	TGTGCCAGCAGCTTAGCCTCCTACGAGCAGTACTTC	CASSLASYEQYF
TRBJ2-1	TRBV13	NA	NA	TGTGCCAGCAGCTTTGGCCGCGATCACAATGAGCAGTTCTTC	CASSFGRDHNEQFF
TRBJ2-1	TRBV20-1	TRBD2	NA	TGCAGTGCTCCGGGACTAGCGGGATCCAGGGACAATGAGCAGTTCTTC	CSAPGLAGSRDNEQFF
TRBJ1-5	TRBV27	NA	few	TGTGCCAGCAGTTTAGGAGGGGTCCAGCCCCAGCATTTT	CASSLGGVQPQHF
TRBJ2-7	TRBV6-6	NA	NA	TGTGCCAGCAGCGGGTCAGCATACGAGCAGTACTTC	CASSGSAYEQYF
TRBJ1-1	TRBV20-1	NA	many	TGCAGTGCTACCCGGACAGCCAACACTGAAGCTTTCTTT	CSATRTANTEAFF
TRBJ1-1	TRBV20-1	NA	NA	TGCAGTGCTAAGGGTGGTCATCTAGGTGAAGCTTTCTTT	CSAKGGHLGEAFF
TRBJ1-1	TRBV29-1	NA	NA	TGCAGCGTTCTCGGACAGACCAACACTGAAGCTTTCTTT	CSVLGQTNTEAFF
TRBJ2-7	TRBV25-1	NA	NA	TGTGCCAGCGGTTCCGGCGAGCAGTACTTC	CASGSGEQYF
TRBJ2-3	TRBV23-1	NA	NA	TGCGCCAGCAGTCAATCCCAGCGCCTCACAGATACGCAGTATTTT	CASSQSQRLTDTQYF
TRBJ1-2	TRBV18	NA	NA	TGTGCCAGCTCACCACTAAGCGGTATTGGCGATGGCTACACCTTC	CASSPLSGIGDGYTF
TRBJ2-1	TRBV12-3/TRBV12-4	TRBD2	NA	TGTGCCAGCAGTCCCGGACTAGGACTTGAGCAGTTCTTC	CASSPGLGLEQFF
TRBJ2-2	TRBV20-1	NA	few	TGCAGCCTCCGGGGGAACACCGGGGAGCTGTTTTTT	CSLRGNTGELFF
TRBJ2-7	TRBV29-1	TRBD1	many	TGCAGCGGCGGGGACAGGGGGTACTCCGAGCAGTACTTC	CSGGDRGYSEQYF
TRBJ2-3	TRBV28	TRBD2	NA	TGTGCCAGCAGGGGGTTCCGGGAGGGTCGAACAGATACGCAGTATTTT	CASRGFREGRTDTQYF
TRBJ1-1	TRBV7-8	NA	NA	TGTGCCAGCAGCTTAGTAGGGAGCACTGAAGCTTTCTTT	CASSLVGSTEAFF
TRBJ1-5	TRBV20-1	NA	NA	TGCAGTGCTAGCGCCGGTAATAGCAATCAGCCCCAGCATTTT	CSASAGNSNQPQHF
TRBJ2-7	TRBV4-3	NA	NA	TGCGCCAGCAGCCAATTACGGGACTACGAGCAGTACTTC	CASSQLRDYEQYF
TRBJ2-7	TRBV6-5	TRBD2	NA	TGTGCCAGCAGTTACTCGTGGGGACTAGCGGGAAACTCCTACGAGCAGTACTTC	CASSYSWGLAGNSYEQYF